Listed here are 8 T cell receptor beta chains from one sample, sequenced in a study of blood T cells in healthy people across ages. A J-beta primer mix and a sample-barcoded 5' primer were used in a second PCR of roughly 7 to 12 cycles. TCRdb used MiXCR to reprocess the 5' RACE reads, holding one entry per CDR3 protein. The repertoire holds some 1.5 million distinct CDR3 sequences, with approximately 39% as singletons. The sequenced material came from blood. The receptors shown here come from a woman under 30 in good health.

This rearrangement joins TRBV6-1 to TRBJ1-5; tentative D call: TRBD1 (5 bases). The V end lost 0 bases, the J end lost 4 bases, and 13 bases lay between the germline ends. Germline-derived CDR1 and CDR2 are MNHNS and SASEGT. The CDR3 runs to 16 residues. The CDR3 sequence is CASSEAQAAGNQPQHF. The CDR3 DNA sequence: TGTGCCAGCAGTGAAGCACAGGCAGCGGGTAATCAGCCCCAGCATTTT.

The V call is TRBV20-1, the J call TRBJ2-1; D is possibly TRBD2 (6 bases). The ends were cut back, 0 bases at V and 6 bases at J, with 15 bases in the middle. Germline-derived CDR1 and CDR2 are DFQATT and SNEGSKA (reference sequence). This CDR3 is built from 15 residues. The CDR3 here is CSAREGTHMVNEQFF. The CDR3 region has the DNA TGCAGTGCTAGAGAAGGGACTCACATGGTCAATGAGCAGTTCTTC.

This chain joins TRBV7-2 and TRBJ2-7, with a tentative D call TRBD1 (6 bases). Germline CDR1 and CDR2: SGHTA and FQGNSA. With 8 bases removed from V and 1 base from J, the gap between germline ends came to 12 bases. CDR3 size: 13 residues. CDR3 DNA sequence: TGTGCCAGCGGATGGGACACTTCCTACGAGCAGTACTTC. This codes for CASGWDTSYEQYF.

The V and J genes are TRBV5-1 and TRBJ2-2; D is unresolved. V lost 4 bases to trimming and J lost 0 bases, with 7 bases between them. The CDR3 totals 14 residues. CDR1 and CDR2 (germline): SGHRS, YFSETQ. The CDR3: CASSTGTNTGELFF. The CDR3 region has the DNA TGCGCCAGCAGCACCGGCACGAACACCGGGGAGCTGTTTTTT.

In its sample, this clonotype was seen a few times. The rearrangement links TRBV19 to TRBJ2-1; weak D call: TRBD2 (5 bases). V was shortened by 5 bases and J by 6 bases, with 14 bases between the two germline ends. CDR3 length: 14 amino acids. The germline gives CDR1 LNHDA, CDR2 SQIVND (reference sequence). In DNA, the CDR3 is TGTGCCAGTAGTCCTGGACTGCCCCCCAATGAGCAGTTCTTC. This codes for CASSPGLPPNEQFF.

This clonotype was observed a handful of times. The chain combines TRBV12-3 or TRBV12-4 with TRBJ2-3; no clear D gene. V lost 8 bases and J 6 bases, leaving 12 bases between the germline ends. The CDR3 contains 12 residues. CDR3 in DNA: TGTGCCAGCCGTGGGGTCACGGATACGCAGTATTTT. This sequence encodes CASRGVTDTQYF.

This clonotype has a count of ten or more. CDR3 coding DNA: TGCGCCAGCAGCCAACCTGGGACTAGCGGATCCTACAATGAGCAGTTCTTC. It codes for CASSQPGTSGSYNEQFF. The chain links TRBV4-1 to TRBJ2-1; the match to TRBD2 covers 11 bases. V shed 2 bases, J shed 1 base, and the junction held 4 bases outside the gene matches. The germline CDR1 and CDR2 sequences are MGHRA and YSYEKL. This CDR3 region has 17 residues.

This clonotype appeared a few times. This chain's CDR3 is CASSQGSDSNSNQPQHF. The CDR3 DNA is TGTGCCAGCAGCCAAGGGAGCGATTCAAATAGCAATCAGCCCCAGCATTTT. The chain joins TRBV4-2 to TRBJ1-5; D is unclear. Trimming shortened V by 1 base and J by 0 bases, and 13 bases separated the two germline ends. Per the germline V gene, CDR1 is LGHNA and CDR2 is YNFKEQ. The CDR3 has 17 amino acids.